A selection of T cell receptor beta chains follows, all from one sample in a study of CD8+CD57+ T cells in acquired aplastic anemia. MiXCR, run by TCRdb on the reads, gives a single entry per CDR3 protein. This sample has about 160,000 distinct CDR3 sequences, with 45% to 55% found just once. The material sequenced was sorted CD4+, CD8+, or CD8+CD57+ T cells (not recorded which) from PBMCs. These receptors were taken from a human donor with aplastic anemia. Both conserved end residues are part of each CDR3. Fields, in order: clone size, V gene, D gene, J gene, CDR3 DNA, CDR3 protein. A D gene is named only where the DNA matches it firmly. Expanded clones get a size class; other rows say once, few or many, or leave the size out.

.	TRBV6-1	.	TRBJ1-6	TGTGCCAGCAGTGAGGTGACAGATAATTCACCCCTCCACTTT	CASSEVTDNSPLHF
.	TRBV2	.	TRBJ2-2	TGTGCCAGCAGTGAGGGCGGGGGCCAGACCGGGGAGCTGTTTTTT	CASSEGGGQTGELFF
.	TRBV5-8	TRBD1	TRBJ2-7	TGTGCCAGCAGCTTGGCCACAGGGGGCGCGGACGAGCAGTACTTC	CASSLATGGADEQYF
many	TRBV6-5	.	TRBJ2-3	TGTGCCAGCAGCCTGCAATCCCCTCCCAGCACAGATACGCAGTATTTT	CASSLQSPPSTDTQYF
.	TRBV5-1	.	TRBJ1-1	TGCGCCAGCAGCTTCCGGGGCGAGCGGGCCTCGAACACTGAAGCTTTCTTT	CASSFRGERASNTEAFF
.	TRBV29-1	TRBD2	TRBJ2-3	TGCAGCTTGGCCCTAGCGGGAGGGGCAGATACGCAGTATTTT	CSLALAGGADTQYF
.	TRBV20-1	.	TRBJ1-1	TGCAGTGCTAGTTTAACCAGGGTTTGGTACACTGAAGCTTTCTTT	CSASLTRVWYTEAFF
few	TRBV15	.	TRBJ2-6	TGTGCCACCAGCATCCGTGGGACCGGGGCCAACGTCCTGACTTTC	CATSIRGTGANVLTF
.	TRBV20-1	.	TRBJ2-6	TGCAGTGCTAGACACCGAGGTGGGGCCAACGTCCTGACTTTC	CSARHRGGANVLTF
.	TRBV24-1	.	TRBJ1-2	TGTGCCACCAGTGATTTGAAGGGCTGGGATGGCTACACCTTC	CATSDLKGWDGYTF
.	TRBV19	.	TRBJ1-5	TGTGCCAGTAACCTCGGCTCAAGGCTCCAGCATTTT	CASNLGSRLQHF
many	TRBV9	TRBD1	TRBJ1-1	TGTGCCAGCAGCGTCGTTCAGGGGGGGGAGACTGAAGCTTTCTTT	CASSVVQGGETEAFF
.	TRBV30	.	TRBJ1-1	TGTGCCTGGGTTACGAACACTGAAGCTTTCTTT	CAWVTNTEAFF
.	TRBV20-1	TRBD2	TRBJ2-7	TGCAGTGCTAGAGATCCCCGGACTAGCGTCTCCTCCTACGAGCAGTACTTC	CSARDPRTSVSSYEQYF
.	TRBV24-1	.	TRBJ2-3	TGTGCCACCAGTGACAGGCGCACAGATACGCAGTATTTT	CATSDRRTDTQYF
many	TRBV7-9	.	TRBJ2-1	TGTGCCAGCAGGACGACCCCAGGGCCCTCCTACAATGAGCAGTTCTTC	CASRTTPGPSYNEQFF
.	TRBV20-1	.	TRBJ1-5	TGCAGTGCTAGGCGGGGTATAGATCAGCCCCAGCATTTT	CSARRGIDQPQHF
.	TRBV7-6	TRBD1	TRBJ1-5	TGTGCCAGCAGCTTAGCCAAGGACAGGGAGCAGCCCCAGCATTTT	CASSLAKDREQPQHF
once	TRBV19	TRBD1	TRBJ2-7	TGTGCCAGTAGTGTATGGACAGGGAGTTACGAGCAGTACTTC	CASSVWTGSYEQYF
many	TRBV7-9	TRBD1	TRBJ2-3	TGTGCCAGCAGCGACCGAGGACAGGGCACAGATACGCAGTATTTT	CASSDRGQGTDTQYF
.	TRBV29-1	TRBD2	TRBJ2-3	TGCAGCGTGGAAGCTAGCGGGAGAGGGGGAGGAGTAGATACGCAGTATTTT	CSVEASGRGGGVDTQYF
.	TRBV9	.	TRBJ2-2	TGTGCCAGCAGTGACTACAAGAGGGAGCTGTTTTTT	CASSDYKRELFF
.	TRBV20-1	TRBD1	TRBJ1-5	TGCAGTGCTATCCGGACAGGGGTCGTAGATCAGCCCCAGCATTTT	CSAIRTGVVDQPQHF
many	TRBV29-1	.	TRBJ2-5	TGCAGCGTGGCTATGACCCAAGAGACCCAGTACTTC	CSVAMTQETQYF
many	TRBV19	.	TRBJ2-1	TGTGCCAGTAGTCCCTCCCCGGGGGTTAATGAGCAGTTCTTC	CASSPSPGVNEQFF
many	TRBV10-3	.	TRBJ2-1	TGTGCCATCAGTGACCGGGACAAACCCGTGGATGAGCAGTTCTTC	CAISDRDKPVDEQFF
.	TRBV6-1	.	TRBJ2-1	TGTGCCAGCAGTGGACAAATTGGATACAATGAGCAGTTCTTC	CASSGQIGYNEQFF